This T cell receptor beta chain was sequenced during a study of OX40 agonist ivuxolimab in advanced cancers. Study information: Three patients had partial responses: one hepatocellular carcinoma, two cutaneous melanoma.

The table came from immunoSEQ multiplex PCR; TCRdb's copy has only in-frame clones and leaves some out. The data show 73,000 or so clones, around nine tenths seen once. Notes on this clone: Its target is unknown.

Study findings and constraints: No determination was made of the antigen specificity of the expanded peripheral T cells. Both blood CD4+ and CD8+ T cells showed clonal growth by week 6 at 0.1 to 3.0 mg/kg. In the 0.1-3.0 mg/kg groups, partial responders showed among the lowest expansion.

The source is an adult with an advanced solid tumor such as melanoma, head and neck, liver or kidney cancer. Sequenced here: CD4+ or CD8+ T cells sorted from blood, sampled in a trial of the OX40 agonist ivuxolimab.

The CDR3 is CASSGSLREKLFF. The CDR3 coding sequence is TGTGCCAGCTCAGGGAGTTTACGTGAAAAACTGTTTTTT. The chain is built from TRBV6-5 and TRBJ1-4; D perhaps matches TRBD1 (5 bases). The CDR3 runs to 13 residues. Germline loops: CDR1 MNHEY, CDR2 SVGAGI. V was trimmed by 8 bases and J by 7 bases, leaving 14 bases between them.